This is a list of T cell receptor beta chains from one sample in a study of cytomegalovirus exposure and HLA in healthy donors. The method was immunoSEQ multiplex PCR; TCRdb's version includes in-frame clones alone and lacks a portion of them. The sample holds tens of thousands of clones, about two thirds seen once. The sequenced sample was PBMCs. Source of these receptors: a woman aged 45-60 years in good health and CMV-seropositive. Each CDR3 is given with its conserved first and last residue. The D gene is left open where the match is weak. The size of a clone is reported for some rows only, either as once, few or many, or as a class for expanded clones.

V gene	D gene	J gene	clone size	CDR3 protein	CDR3 DNA
TRBV11-2	TRBD2	TRBJ2-3	-	CASSLEGVLAGGADTQYF	TGTGCCAGCAGCTTAGAGGGCGTGCTAGCGGGAGGGGCAGATACGCAGTATTTT
TRBV28	-	TRBJ2-7	-	CASSSPTETGEQYF	TGTGCCAGCAGTTCCCCGACAGAAACCGGCGAGCAGTACTTC
TRBV9	TRBD2	TRBJ2-7	few	CASSEFSSGEQYF	TGTGCCAGCAGCGAGTTCTCTAGCGGCGAGCAGTACTTC
TRBV2	TRBD1	TRBJ2-1	-	CASSPFLGTVYNEQFF	TGTGCCAGCAGCCCATTCCTCGGGACAGTGTACAATGAGCAGTTCTTC
TRBV18	-	TRBJ1-4	-	CASSLSNRANEKLFF	TGTGCCAGCTCTCTCTCGAACCGGGCTAATGAAAAACTGTTTTTT
TRBV7-6	-	TRBJ2-7	-	CASSFTDTYEQYF	TGTGCCAGCAGCTTTACAGACACCTACGAGCAGTACTTC
TRBV6-1	-	TRBJ1-2	-	CASSVYKGPGYGYTF	TGTGCCAGCAGTGTGTATAAGGGGCCCGGCTATGGCTACACCTTC
TRBV4-3	-	TRBJ2-3	-	CASSLSAVADTQYF	TGCGCCAGCAGCCTCTCAGCGGTCGCAGATACGCAGTATTTT
TRBV29-1	TRBD2	TRBJ2-3	few	CSVVPLAEYTDTQYF	TGCAGCGTTGTGCCACTAGCGGAATACACAGATACGCAGTATTTT
TRBV11-2	-	TRBJ2-7	-	CASSPHLGRSAYEQYF	TGTGCCAGCAGCCCTCACCTCGGGAGAAGTGCCTACGAGCAGTACTTC
TRBV28	TRBD1	TRBJ1-2	-	CASSLGTDLYGYTF	TGTGCCAGCAGTCTAGGGACAGACCTCTATGGCTACACCTTC
TRBV7-2	-	TRBJ1-6	-	CASTLYSAPLHF	TGTGCCAGCACCCTATATTCGGCACCCCTCCACTTT
TRBV7-2	-	TRBJ1-3	few	CASRWGDGPGNTIYF	TGTGCCAGCAGATGGGGGGACGGACCAGGAAACACCATATATTTT
TRBV6-6	TRBD2	TRBJ2-4	few	CASRHRGGNIQYF	TGTGCCAGCAGGCACCGCGGGGGGAACATTCAGTACTTC
TRBV14	TRBD1	TRBJ1-2	-	CASSARQGGYGFYGYTF	TGTGCCAGCAGCGCCAGACAGGGCGGCTATGGTTTTTATGGCTACACCTTC
TRBV30	-	TRBJ1-1	few	CAWRLSDREAFF	TGTGCCTGGAGACTATCCGACAGGGAAGCTTTCTTT
TRBV28	TRBD2	TRBJ2-7	-	CASSSQREGTYEQYF	TGTGCCAGCAGCAGTCAGCGGGAGGGCACCTACGAGCAGTACTTC